Reported below is one T cell receptor beta chain. Its antigen is unknown. The entry originates in a study of monozygotic twins with inflammatory bowel disease (dated by TCRdb to the late 2010s). Context from the whole study: In total, 28 monozygotic twin pairs made up the full study: 19 Danish pairs, all IBD-discordant, plus nine German pairs, of which four were IBD-concordant and five were IBD-discordant. Within discordant pairs, disease-associated traits were sought mainly by comparing IBD patients with their genetically identical healthy co-twins. Each individual had, on average, about 151 000 unique TCRalpha sequences and 181 000 unique TCRbeta sequences available for analysis. What the study reported, not specific to this receptor: Because patients were on differing immunosuppressive treatments, the repertoires may have picked up extra background noise and inter-individual variability. The results gave no support for a single strong signal or clonotype linked to IBD. TCRbeta repertoire diversity, by inverse Simpson index, was decreased in IBD patients compared with their healthy co-twins. Concordant and discordant twins showed no difference in repertoire similarity, possibly because of limited statistical power. Distinction between different T cell subtypes could not be achieved in the analysis. IBD patients shared fewer clonotypes with other individuals than healthy twins did, most markedly in patients showing signs of disease activity.

From each donor, a 2.5 ml peripheral blood sample was drawn into PAXgene tubes and stored at -80 degrees C. Without any T cell sorting, total RNA was extracted from whole blood using the PAXgene blood miRNA kit on an automated QIAcube. Deep TCRalpha and TCRbeta repertoire profiling with unique molecular barcoding was performed on peripheral blood of monozygotic twin pairs concordant or discordant for inflammatory bowel disease. Smoking habits were recorded for all twin pairs, and individuals were classified as current, former or never smokers. The library was generated by 5' RACE. Each TCR library was prepared from about 3,300 ng of total RNA. cDNA was synthesized with SMARTScribe reverse transcriptase in eight separate reactions per sample. During cDNA synthesis, unique molecular identifiers containing a 6-nucleotide sample barcode were introduced by template switching. Two nested PCRs of about 16 and 10 cycles amplified the TCRalpha and TCRbeta cDNA, and bead purification followed each PCR. Before amplification, cDNA was treated with uracil DNA-glycosylase and purified using the QIAquick PCR purification kit. In the second PCR, Illumina TruSeq-compatible adapters and sample-specific barcodes were added. TapeStation and Qubit were used to check library quality and concentration, and roughly 4.8 ng of each library went into the pool. The pooled libraries were sequenced with 2 x 100 bp reads and custom sequencing primers on an Illumina HiSeq2500 single-index Rapid Run. Regarding the original processing steps: PCR and sequencing errors were corrected by UMI-based consensus assembly using MiGEC version 1.2.6. MiXCR version 2.1.1 was used to carry out V(D)J alignment, clonotype assembly and CDR3 extraction. To normalise gene usage, clonotype sharing and MAIT/NKT TCR abundance, the top 1000, 10 000 and 20 000 clonotypes in each sample were analysed. After downsampling to 27 000 UMIs, diversity was calculated as the inverse Simpson index using the vegan R package. Statistical testing used paired Mann-Whitney U tests on the discordant twin pairs and applied Benjamini-Hochberg correction for multiple testing. The reads were reprocessed in TCRdb, with one entry per CDR3 protein sequence and no accompanying DNA. These V and J calls are TCRdb output, not the study's own analysis. For this sample, the table gives 150,000 to 200,000 distinct CDR3 sequences. The ten largest make up roughly 2.6% of the sample.

Material for sequencing was blood. The receptor was derived from a human donor with ulcerative colitis or Crohn's disease, or a healthy co-twin of an affected twin (not recorded which).

The encoded CDR3 is CASSQEGPVYGYTF. The rearrangement combines TRBV7-9 with TRBJ1-2. CDR1 SEHNR and CDR2 FQNEAQ are derived from the germline V gene (reference sequence). Counted from cysteine to phenylalanine, this CDR3 has 14 amino acids. Only the protein is available.